This T cell receptor beta chain came from a study of spatial heterogeneity in lung cancer. To note about this clonotype: Antigen: not known.

TCRdb ran MiXCR on the 5' RACE reads and lists one entry per CDR3 protein. The table lists some 9,800 distinct CDR3 sequences, around 50% of them singletons, with 28% in the top ten. There are 12 residues in the CDR3. Germline loops: CDR1 LGHDT, CDR2 YNNKEL (reference sequence). Trimming stripped 2 bases from V and 5 bases from J, with 6 bases between. Study-level results: Mutation tallies in tumors tracked expanded intratumoral alpha and beta TCR counts.

Documented time point: sample taken at primary tumor resection. Patients with untreated early-stage non-small cell lung cancer, numbering 72, were the donors. This chain uses TRBV3-1 with TRBJ2-5; D is undetermined. The TCR comes from a female donor with early-stage non-small cell lung cancer. The sample was lung tumor tissue, taken at surgery. The CDR3 DNA sequence: TGTGCCAGCAGCCAACAGAGGGAGACCCAGTACTTC. Amino acids: CASSQQRETQYF.